This entry concerns a single T cell receptor beta chain. Its antigen is still unknown. No base quality values were provided; no much bigger clone lies one nucleotide off. The time point label on this specimen signifies: peripheral blood before pembrolizumab. For every enrolled patient, mismatch repair deficiency was confirmed by either polymerase chain reaction or immunohistochemistry. A few patients who responded to pembrolizumab therapy underwent TCR sequencing. Pembrolizumab PD-1 blockade was prospectively tested in advanced mismatch repair-deficient cancers, regardless of tissue of origin, in the phase II trial. Peripheral blood T cell samples were serially collected before and at multiple times after PD-1 blockade was started. Blood sampling time points were reported as weeks after the first dose of pembrolizumab. This specimen belongs to a study of PD-1 blockade in mismatch repair-deficient tumors (dated by TCRdb to 2016 to 2017). Looking at the study overall: Between late 2013 and September 2016, the trial enrolled about 93 consecutive patients with 12 mismatch repair-deficient cancer types, every one of whom had been previously treated and was progressing. Deep sequencing of TCR CDR3 regions was used to track tumor-associated T cell clones in peripheral blood of patients responding to PD-1 blockade.

CDR1 and CDR2 are read off the germline V gene (reference sequence) as SEHNR and FQNEAQ. V and J are trimmed by 5 bases and 0 bases, and the gene matches miss 4 bases of the junction. The CDR3 sequence holds 15 residues, the cysteine and phenylalanine included. Solely the CDR3 DNA is kept, with 45 bases framed from the first base. The library was produced with the immunoSEQ multiplex PCR assay. As stored in TCRdb, this immuneACCESS dataset retains in-frame rearrangements with V and J assigned. A fraction of the clones does not appear; measured against another copy, unresolved V genes explain less than half of the discrepancy, and the remainder lacks a known reason. In this sample the table shows some 27,000 clones, about four fifths of which occur a single time. Under 3.5% of the sample comes from the top ten. The study at large found these results: Clones residing in the tumor, which were often undetectable in blood before treatment, expanded quickly after pembrolizumab and then contracted, generally before radiologic responses.

Recombination linked TRBV7-9 to TRBJ2-7; 10 bases in the middle match TRBD1. The receptor was derived from an adult with mismatch repair-deficient cancer. The input for sequencing was PBMCs, taken before pembrolizumab treatment. The DNA is as follows: TGTGCCAGCAGCCCTGGGACAGGGGTCTCCTACGAGCAGTACTTC. It specifies CASSPGTGVSYEQYF.